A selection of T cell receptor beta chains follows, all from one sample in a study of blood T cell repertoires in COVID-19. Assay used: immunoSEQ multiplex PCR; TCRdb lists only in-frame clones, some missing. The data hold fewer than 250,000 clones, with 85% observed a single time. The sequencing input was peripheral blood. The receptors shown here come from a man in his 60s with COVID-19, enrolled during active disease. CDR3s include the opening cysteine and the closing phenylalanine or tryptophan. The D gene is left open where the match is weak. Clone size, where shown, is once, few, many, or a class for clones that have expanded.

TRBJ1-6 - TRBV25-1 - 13 CASSPGQNSPLHF TGTGCCAGCAGTCCGGGACAAAATTCACCCCTCCACTTT
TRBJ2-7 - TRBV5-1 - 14 CASSSEQGSYEQYF TGCGCCAGCAGCTCGGAACAGGGTTCCTACGAGCAGTACTTC
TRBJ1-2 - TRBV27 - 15 CASSFTRGFGYGYTF TGTGCCAGCAGTTTCACCCGGGGGTTCGGCTATGGCTACACCTTC
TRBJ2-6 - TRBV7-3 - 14 CASTQNSGANVLTF TGTGCCAGCACCCAGAACTCTGGGGCCAACGTCCTGACTTTC
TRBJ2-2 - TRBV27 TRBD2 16 CASSVAGGMVAGELFF TGTGCCAGCAGTGTAGCGGGAGGAATGGTCGCCGGGGAGCTGTTTTTT
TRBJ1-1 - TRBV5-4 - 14 CASSQGQLNTEAFF TGTGCCAGCAGCCAAGGACAGCTGAACACTGAAGCTTTCTTT
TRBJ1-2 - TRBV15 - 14 CATRLLSSDSGYTF TGTGCCACCAGGCTTTTATCGAGTGATAGTGGCTACACCTTC
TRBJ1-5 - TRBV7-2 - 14 CASSNRGGNQPQHF TGTGCCAGCAGCAACCGGGGGGGCAATCAGCCCCAGCATTTT
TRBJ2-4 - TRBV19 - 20 CASMGLWRGHDGKAKNIQYF TGTGCCAGTATGGGGCTCTGGAGGGGGCATGATGGGAAAGCCAAAAACATTCAGTACTTC
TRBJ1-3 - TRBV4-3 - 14 CASSQSYSGNTIYF TGCGCCAGCAGCCAATCGTACTCTGGAAACACCATATATTTT
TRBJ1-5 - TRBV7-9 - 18 CASSSQGFGWPDDQPQHF TGTGCCAGCAGCTCGCAGGGTTTTGGGTGGCCAGACGATCAGCCCCAGCATTTT
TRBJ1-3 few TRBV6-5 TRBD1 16 CASSSDRGRGGNTIYF TGTGCCAGCAGTTCCGACAGGGGGCGCGGAGGAAACACCATATATTTT
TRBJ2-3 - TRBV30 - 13 CAWSVPGADTQYF TGTGCCTGGAGTGTACCCGGGGCAGATACGCAGTATTTT
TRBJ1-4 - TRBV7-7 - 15 CASSRVPVAGEKLFF TGTGCCAGCAGCCGTGTGCCGGTGGCGGGTGAAAAACTGTTTTTT
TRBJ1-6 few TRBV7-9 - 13 CASSSRDNSPLHF TGTGCCAGCAGCTCCCGCGATAATTCACCCCTCCACTTT
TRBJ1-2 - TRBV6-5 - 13 CASKTVFPWGYTF TGTGCCAGCAAGACAGTTTTTCCTTGGGGCTACACCTTC
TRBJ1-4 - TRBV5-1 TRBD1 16 CASSPGTGGTNEKLFF TGCGCCAGCAGCCCTGGGACAGGGGGGACTAATGAAAAACTGTTTTTT
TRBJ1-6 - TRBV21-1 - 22 CASSKVYGMGQLILSYNSPLHF TGTGCCAGCAGCAAAGTCTATGGTATGGGACAGCTTATCCTCTCCTATAATTCACCCCTCCACTTT
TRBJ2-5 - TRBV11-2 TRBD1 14 CASSRDRVRETQYF TGTGCCAGCAGTCGCGACAGGGTTCGGGAGACCCAGTACTTC
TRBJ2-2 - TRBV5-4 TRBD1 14 CASSPRGLIGELFF TGTGCCAGCAGCCCGAGGGGGCTTATCGGGGAGCTGTTTTTT
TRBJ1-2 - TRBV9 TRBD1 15 CASSGSGQGATGYTF TGTGCCAGCAGCGGTTCGGGACAGGGGGCTACAGGCTACACCTTC
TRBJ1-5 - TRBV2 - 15 CASIPVRGNGQPQHF TGTGCCAGCATCCCAGTAAGGGGGAACGGACAGCCCCAGCATTTT
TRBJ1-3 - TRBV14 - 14 CASNEGGSGNTIYF TGTGCCAGCAACGAAGGGGGATCTGGAAACACCATATATTTT
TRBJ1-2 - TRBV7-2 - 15 CASSPPPRGFYGYTF TGTGCCAGCAGCCCACCCCCAAGGGGGTTCTATGGCTACACCTTC
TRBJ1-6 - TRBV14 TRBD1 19 CASSPDLHGTGGLNSPLHF TGTGCCAGCAGCCCCGACCTCCATGGGACAGGGGGCTTGAATTCACCCCTCCACTTT
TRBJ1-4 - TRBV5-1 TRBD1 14 CASRQRTGDEKLFF TGCGCCAGCAGACAGAGGACAGGGGATGAAAAACTGTTTTTT
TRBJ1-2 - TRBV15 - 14 CATSRERGTYGYTF TGTGCCACCAGCAGAGAACGGGGGACCTATGGCTACACCTTC
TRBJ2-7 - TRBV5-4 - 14 CASSLHGLSYEQYF TGTGCCAGCAGCTTGCACGGTCTCTCCTACGAGCAGTACTTC
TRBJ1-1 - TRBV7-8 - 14 CASSLGRVRTEAFF TGTGCCAGCAGCTTAGGCCGGGTTCGGACTGAAGCTTTCTTT
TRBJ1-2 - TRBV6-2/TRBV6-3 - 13 CASSYGVWADTYF TGTGCCAGCAGTTACGGAGTTTGGGCGGACACCTACTTC
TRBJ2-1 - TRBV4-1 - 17 CASSQGGTSRSYNEQFF TGCGCCAGCAGCCAAGGGGGGACTTCCCGCTCCTACAATGAGCAGTTCTTC
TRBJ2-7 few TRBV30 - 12 CAWKAASYEQYF TGTGCCTGGAAGGCGGCCTCCTACGAGCAGTACTTC
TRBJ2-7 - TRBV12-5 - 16 CASGLVRGRQAYEQYF TGTGCTAGTGGTTTGGTAAGGGGGAGACAAGCCTACGAGCAGTACTTC
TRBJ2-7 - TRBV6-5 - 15 CASSYSQVPSYEQYF TGTGCCAGCAGTTACTCCCAGGTACCGTCCTACGAGCAGTACTTC
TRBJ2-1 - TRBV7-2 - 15 CASSPSGMIFNEQFF TGTGCCAGCAGCCCATCCGGGATGATTTTTAATGAGCAGTTCTTC
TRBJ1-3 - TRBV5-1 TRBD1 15 CASARDRDSGNTIYF TGCGCCAGCGCCCGGGACAGGGACTCTGGAAACACCATATATTTT
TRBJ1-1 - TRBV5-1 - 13 CASNPGVNTEAFF TGCGCCAGCAACCCAGGGGTAAACACTGAAGCTTTCTTT
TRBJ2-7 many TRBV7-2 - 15 CASSLYVLRGYEQYF TGTGCCAGCAGCTTATATGTCCTACGGGGCTACGAGCAGTACTTC
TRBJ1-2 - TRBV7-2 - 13 CASSLEEGRASYF TGTGCCAGCAGCTTAGAGGAGGGGCGAGCAAGCTATTTC
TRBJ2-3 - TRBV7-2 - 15 CASSLNPTSTDTQYF TGTGCCAGCAGCTTAAACCCTACTAGCACAGATACGCAGTATTTT
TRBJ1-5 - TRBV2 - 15 CASSETGFSNQPQHF TGTGCCAGCAGTGAAACGGGTTTCAGCAATCAGCCCCAGCATTTT
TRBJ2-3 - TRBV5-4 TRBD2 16 CASSQGLAGGTDTQYF TGTGCCAGCAGCCAGGGACTAGCGGGAGGAACAGATACGCAGTATTTT
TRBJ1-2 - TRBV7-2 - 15 CASSLEGAGDYGYTF TGTGCCAGCAGCTTAGAGGGAGCAGGGGACTATGGCTACACCTTC
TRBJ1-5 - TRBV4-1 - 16 CASSQDPTGLDQPQHF TGCGCCAGCAGCCAAGACCCTACAGGGTTGGATCAGCCTCAGCATTTT
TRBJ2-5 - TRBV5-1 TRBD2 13 CASSLSGGETQYF TGCGCCAGCAGCTTGTCCGGGGGGGAGACCCAGTACTTC
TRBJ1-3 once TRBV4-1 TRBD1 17 CASSRIQGALSGNTIYF TGCGCCAGCAGCCGAATTCAGGGGGCTCTCTCTGGAAACACCATATATTTT